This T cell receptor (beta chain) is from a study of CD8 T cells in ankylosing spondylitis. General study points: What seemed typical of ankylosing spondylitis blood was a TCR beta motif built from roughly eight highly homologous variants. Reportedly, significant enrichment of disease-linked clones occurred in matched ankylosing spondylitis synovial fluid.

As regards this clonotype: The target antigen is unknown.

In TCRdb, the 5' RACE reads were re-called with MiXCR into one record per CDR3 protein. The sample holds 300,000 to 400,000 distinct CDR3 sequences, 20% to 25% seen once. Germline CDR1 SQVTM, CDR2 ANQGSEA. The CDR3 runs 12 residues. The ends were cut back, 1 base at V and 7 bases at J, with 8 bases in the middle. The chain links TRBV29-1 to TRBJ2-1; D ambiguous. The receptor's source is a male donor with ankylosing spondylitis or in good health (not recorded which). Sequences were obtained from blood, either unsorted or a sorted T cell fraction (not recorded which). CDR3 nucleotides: TGCAGCGTTGAAGCCCTCGGGAATGAGCAGTTCTTC. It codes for CSVEALGNEQFF.